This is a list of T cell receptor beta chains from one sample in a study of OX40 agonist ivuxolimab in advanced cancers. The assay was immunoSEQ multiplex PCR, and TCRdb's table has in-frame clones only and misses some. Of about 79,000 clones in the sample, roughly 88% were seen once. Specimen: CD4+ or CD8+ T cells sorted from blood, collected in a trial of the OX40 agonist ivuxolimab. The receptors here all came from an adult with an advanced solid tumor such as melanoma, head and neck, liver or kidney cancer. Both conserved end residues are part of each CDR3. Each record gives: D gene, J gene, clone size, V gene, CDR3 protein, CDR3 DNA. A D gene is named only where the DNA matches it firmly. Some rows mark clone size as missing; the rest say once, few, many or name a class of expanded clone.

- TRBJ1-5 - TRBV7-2 CASSLGLNNQPQHF TGTGCCAGCAGCCTGGGGCTGAACAATCAGCCCCAGCATTTT
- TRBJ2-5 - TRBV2 CASKERTEETQYF TGTGCCAGCAAGGAGAGAACCGAAGAGACCCAGTACTTC
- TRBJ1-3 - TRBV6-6 CASNQAFAGNTIYF TGTGCCAGCAATCAGGCTTTCGCTGGAAACACCATATATTTT
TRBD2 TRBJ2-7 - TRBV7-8 CASSLVSGVSYEQYF TGTGCCAGCAGCTTAGTTAGCGGGGTCTCCTACGAGCAGTACTTC
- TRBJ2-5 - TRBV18 CASSPVAGVQETQYF TGTGCCAGCTCACCAGTCGCAGGCGTCCAAGAGACCCAGTACTTC
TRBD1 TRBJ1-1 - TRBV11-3 CASRKKGTVNTEAFF TGTGCCAGCAGAAAGAAGGGGACAGTGAACACTGAAGCTTTCTTT
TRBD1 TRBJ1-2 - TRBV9 CASSGTGALLYGYTF TGTGCCAGCAGCGGGACAGGTGCTCTACTCTATGGCTACACCTTC
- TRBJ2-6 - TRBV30 CAWKPPSTGANVLTF TGTGCCTGGAAGCCTCCGTCCACTGGGGCCAACGTCCTGACTTTC
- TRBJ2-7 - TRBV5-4 CASSLYRASYEQYF TGTGCCAGCAGCTTGTACAGGGCGTCCTACGAGCAGTACTTC
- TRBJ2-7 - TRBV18 CASSVLRAGEDEQYF TGTGCCAGCTCAGTCCTCCGGGCAGGGGAGGACGAGCAGTACTTC
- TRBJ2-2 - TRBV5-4 CASSLAPIVSGELFF TGTGCCAGCAGCTTGGCACCCATTGTTTCGGGTGAGCTGTTTTTT
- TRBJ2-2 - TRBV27 CASSFTNTGELFF TGTGCCAGCAGCTTTACGAACACCGGGGAGCTGTTTTTT
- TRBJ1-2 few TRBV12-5 CASGLGYSSGYTF TGTGCTAGTGGTTTGGGGTACAGCTCTGGCTACACCTTC
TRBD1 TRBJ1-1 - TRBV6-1 CASSHATGSETEAFF TGTGCCAGCAGCCACGCGACAGGGAGTGAAACTGAAGCTTTCTTT
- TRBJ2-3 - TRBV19 CASSPSEGDTQYF TGTGCCAGTAGTCCCTCGGAAGGGGATACGCAGTATTTT
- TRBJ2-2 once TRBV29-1 CSVVGVNTGELFF TGCAGCGTTGTTGGGGTGAACACCGGGGAGCTGTTTTTT
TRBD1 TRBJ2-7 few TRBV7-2 CASSPGQGSHEQYF TGTGCCAGCAGCCCCGGACAGGGTAGCCACGAGCAGTACTTC
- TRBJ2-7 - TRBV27 CASSQFNSYEQYF TGTGCCAGCAGCCAATTCAACTCCTACGAGCAGTACTTC
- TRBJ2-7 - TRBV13 CASSFWRSSYEQYF TGTGCCAGCAGCTTTTGGAGGAGCTCCTACGAGCAGTACTTC
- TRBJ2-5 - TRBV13 CASSQGETQYF TGTGCCAGCAGCCAAGGGGAGACCCAGTACTTC
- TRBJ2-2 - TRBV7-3 CASSSEALGTGELFF TGTGCCAGCAGCTCAGAAGCACTGGGGACCGGGGAGCTGTTTTTT
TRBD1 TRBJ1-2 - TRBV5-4 CASRGQASPYGYTF TGTGCCAGCAGGGGACAGGCCTCCCCCTATGGCTACACCTTC
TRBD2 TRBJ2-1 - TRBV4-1 CASSQEGLEANEQFF TGCGCCAGCAGCCAAGAGGGACTAGAGGCCAATGAGCAGTTCTTC
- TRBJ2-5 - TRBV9 CASSVSSHQETQYF TGTGCCAGCAGCGTCTCTAGCCACCAAGAGACCCAGTACTTC
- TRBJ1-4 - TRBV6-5 CASSYGRINEKLFF TGTGCCAGCAGTTACGGACGGATTAATGAAAAACTGTTTTTT
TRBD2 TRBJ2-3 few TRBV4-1 CASSQTVSGEHTQYF TGCGCCAGCAGCCAAACGGTGAGCGGGGAACATACGCAGTATTTT